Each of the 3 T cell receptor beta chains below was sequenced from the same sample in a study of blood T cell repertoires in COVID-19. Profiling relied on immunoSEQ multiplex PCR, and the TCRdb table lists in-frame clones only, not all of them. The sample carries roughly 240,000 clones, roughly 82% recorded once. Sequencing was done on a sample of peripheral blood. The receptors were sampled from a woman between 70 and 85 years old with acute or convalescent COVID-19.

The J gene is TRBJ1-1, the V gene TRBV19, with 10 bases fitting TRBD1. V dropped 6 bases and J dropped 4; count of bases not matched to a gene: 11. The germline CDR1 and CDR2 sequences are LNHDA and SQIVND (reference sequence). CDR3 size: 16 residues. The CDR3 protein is CASSPWPDRGSTEAFF. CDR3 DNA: TGTGCCAGTAGCCCCTGGCCGGACAGGGGGAGCACTGAAGCTTTCTTT. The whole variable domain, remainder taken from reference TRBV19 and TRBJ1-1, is DGGITQSPKYLFRKEGQNVTLSCEQNLNHDAMYWYRQDPGQGLRLIYYSQIVNDFQKGDIAEGYSVSREKKESFPLTVTSAQKNPTAFYLCASSPWPDRGSTEAFFGQGTRLTVV.

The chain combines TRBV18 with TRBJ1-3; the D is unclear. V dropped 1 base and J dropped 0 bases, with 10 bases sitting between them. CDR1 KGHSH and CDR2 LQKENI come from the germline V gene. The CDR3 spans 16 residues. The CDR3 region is CASSPLSDYSGNTIYF. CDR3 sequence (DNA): TGTGCCAGCTCACCACTTTCGGACTACTCTGGAAACACCATATATTTT.

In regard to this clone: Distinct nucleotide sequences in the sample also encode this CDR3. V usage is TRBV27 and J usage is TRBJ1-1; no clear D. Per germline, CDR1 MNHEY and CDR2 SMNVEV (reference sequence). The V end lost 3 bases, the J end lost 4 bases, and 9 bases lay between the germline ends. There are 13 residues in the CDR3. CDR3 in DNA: TGTGCCAGCAGTTTTGGCGGGGTCACTGAAGCTTTCTTT. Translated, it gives CASSFGGVTEAFF.